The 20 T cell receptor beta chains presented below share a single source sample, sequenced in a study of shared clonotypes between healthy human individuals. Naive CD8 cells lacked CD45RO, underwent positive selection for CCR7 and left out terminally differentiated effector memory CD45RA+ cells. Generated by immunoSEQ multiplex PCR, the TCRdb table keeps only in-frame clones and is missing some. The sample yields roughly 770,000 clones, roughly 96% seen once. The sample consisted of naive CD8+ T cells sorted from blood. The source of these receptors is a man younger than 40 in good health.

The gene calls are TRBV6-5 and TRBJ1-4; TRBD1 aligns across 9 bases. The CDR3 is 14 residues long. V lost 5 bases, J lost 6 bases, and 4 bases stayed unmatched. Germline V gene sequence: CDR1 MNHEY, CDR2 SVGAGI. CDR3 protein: CASSETGGYEKLFF. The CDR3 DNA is TGTGCCAGCAGTGAAACAGGGGGCTATGAAAAACTGTTTTTT.

The CDR3 DNA reads as TGTGCCAGCAGGGGGGCTAGCGGGACCTCCCCAAGCCCCTACGAGCAGTACTTC. Amino acid sequence: CASRGASGTSPSPYEQYF. The gene calls are TRBV11-2 and TRBJ2-7, with 9 bases aligning to TRBD2. V gave up 6 bases and J gave up 2 bases; unmatched junction bases: 17. There are 18 residues in the CDR3. Germline V gene lookup returns CDR1 SGHAT and CDR2 FQNNGV.

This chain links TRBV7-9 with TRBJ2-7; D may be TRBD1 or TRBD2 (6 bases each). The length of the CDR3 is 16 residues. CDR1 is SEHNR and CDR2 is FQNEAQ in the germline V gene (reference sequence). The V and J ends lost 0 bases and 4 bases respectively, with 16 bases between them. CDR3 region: CASSLAKGGAPYEQYF. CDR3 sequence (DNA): TGTGCCAGCAGCTTAGCTAAGGGGGGCGCCCCGTACGAGCAGTACTTC.

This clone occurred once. CDR3 DNA: TGTGCCAGCAGCTTGGTGGGGTTGGGTGAGCAGTTCTTC. Translation: CASSLVGLGEQFF. The chain has TRBV5-6 and TRBJ2-1; D call uncertain. Germline loops: CDR1 SGHDT, CDR2 YYEEEE. V was clipped by 0 bases and J by 9 bases, with 10 bases between them. The length of the CDR3 is 13 residues.

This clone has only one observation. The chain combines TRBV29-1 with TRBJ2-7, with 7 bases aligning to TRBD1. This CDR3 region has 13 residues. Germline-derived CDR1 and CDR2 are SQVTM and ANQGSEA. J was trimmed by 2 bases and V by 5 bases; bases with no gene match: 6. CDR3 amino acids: CSVTRTGPYEQYF. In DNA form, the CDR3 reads TGCAGCGTTACGAGGACAGGCCCCTACGAGCAGTACTTC.

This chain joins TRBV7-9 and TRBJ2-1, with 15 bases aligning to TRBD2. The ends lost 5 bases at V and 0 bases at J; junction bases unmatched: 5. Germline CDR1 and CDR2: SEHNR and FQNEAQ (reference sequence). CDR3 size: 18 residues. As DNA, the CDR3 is TGTGCCAGCAGCGGACTAGCGGGAGGGATTAGCTCCTACAATGAGCAGTTCTTC. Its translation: CASSGLAGGISSYNEQFF. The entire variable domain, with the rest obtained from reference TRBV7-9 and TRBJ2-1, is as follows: DTGVSQNPRHKITKRGQNVTFRCDPISEHNRLYWYRQTLGQGPEFLTYFQNEAQLEKSRLLSDRFSAERPKGSFSTLEIQRTEQGDSAMYLCASSGLAGGISSYNEQFFGPGTRLTVL.

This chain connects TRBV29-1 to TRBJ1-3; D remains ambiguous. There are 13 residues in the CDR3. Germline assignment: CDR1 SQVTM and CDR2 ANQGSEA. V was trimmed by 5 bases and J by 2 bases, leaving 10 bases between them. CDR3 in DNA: TGCAGCGTTCTGTGGGGAACTGGAAACACCATATATTTT. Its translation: CSVLWGTGNTIYF.

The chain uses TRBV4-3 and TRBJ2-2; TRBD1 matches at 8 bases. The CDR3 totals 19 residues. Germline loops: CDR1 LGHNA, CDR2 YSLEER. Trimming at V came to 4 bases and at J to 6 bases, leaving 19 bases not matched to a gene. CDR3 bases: TGCGCCAGCAGCCCCACCGCCCCGGGACAGGAGTATCGGTCCGGGGAGCTGTTTTTT. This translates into CASSPTAPGQEYRSGELFF.

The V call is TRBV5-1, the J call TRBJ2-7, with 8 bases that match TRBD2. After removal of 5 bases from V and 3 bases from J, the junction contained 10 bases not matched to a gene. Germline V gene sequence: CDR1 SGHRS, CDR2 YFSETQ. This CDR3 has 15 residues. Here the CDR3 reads CASSFYSGTGYEQYF. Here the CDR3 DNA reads TGCGCCAGCAGTTTTTATAGCGGGACGGGCTACGAGCAGTACTTC.

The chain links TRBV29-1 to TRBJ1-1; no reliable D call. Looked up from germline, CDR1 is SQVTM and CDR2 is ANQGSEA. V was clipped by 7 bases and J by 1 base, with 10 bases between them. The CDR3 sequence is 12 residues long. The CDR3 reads CSAWRQNTEAFF. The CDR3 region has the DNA TGCAGCGCCTGGAGACAGAACACTGAAGCTTTCTTT.

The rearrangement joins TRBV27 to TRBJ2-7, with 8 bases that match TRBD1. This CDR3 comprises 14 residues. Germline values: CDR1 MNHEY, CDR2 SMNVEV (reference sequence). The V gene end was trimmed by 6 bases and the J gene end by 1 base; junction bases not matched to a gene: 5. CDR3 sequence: CASREGTGSYEQYF. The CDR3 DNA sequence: TGTGCCAGCAGGGAAGGGACAGGATCCTACGAGCAGTACTTC.

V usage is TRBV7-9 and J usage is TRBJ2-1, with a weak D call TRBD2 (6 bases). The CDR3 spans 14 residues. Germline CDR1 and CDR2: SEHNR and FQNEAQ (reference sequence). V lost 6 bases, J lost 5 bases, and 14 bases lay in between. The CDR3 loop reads CASSHSGSHNEQFF. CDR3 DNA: TGTGCCAGCAGTCATAGCGGTTCCCACAATGAGCAGTTCTTC.

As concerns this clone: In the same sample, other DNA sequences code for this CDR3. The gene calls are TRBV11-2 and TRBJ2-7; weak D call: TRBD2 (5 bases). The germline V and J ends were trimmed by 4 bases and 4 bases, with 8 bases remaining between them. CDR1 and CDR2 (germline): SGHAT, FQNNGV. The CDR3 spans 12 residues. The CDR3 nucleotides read TGTGCCAGCAGCTCTTCGGGGTACGAGCAGTACTTC. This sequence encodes CASSSSGYEQYF.

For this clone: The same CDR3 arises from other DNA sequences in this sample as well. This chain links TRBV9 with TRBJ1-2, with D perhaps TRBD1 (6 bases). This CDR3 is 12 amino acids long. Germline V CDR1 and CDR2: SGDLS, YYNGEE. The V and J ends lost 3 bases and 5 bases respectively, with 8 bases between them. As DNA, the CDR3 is TGTGCCAGCAGCGACAGGGTATATGGCTACACCTTC. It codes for CASSDRVYGYTF. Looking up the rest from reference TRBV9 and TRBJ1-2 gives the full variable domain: DSGVTQTPKHLITATGQRVTLRCSPRSGDLSVYWYQQSLDQGLQFLIQYYNGEERAKGNILERFSAQQFPDLHSELNLSSLELGDSALYFCASSDRVYGYTFGSGTRLTVV.

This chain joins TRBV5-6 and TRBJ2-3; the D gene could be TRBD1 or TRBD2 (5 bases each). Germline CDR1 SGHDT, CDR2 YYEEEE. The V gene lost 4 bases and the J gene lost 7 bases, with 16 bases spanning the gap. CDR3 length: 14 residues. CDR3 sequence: CASSGDGARYTQYF. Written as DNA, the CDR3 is TGTGCCAGCAGCGGGGACGGGGCCCGGTATACGCAGTATTTT.

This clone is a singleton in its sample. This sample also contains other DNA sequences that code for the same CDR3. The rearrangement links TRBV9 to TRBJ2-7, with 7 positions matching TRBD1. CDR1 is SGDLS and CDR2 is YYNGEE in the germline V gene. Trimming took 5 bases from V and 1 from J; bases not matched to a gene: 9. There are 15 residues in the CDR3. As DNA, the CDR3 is TGTGCCAGCAGTGAAGGTGGGGGACAGTCCTACGAGCAGTACTTC. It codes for CASSEGGGQSYEQYF.

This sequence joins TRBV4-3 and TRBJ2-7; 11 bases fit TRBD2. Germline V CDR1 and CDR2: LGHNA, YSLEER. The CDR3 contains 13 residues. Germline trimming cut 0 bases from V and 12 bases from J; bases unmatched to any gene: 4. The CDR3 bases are TGCGCCAGCAGCCAAGAGGGACTAGCGGCACTGTACTTC. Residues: CASSQEGLAALYF.

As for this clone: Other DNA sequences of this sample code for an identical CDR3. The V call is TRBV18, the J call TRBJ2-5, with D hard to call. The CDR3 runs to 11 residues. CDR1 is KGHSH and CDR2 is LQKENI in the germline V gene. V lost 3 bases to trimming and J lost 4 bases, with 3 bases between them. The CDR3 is CASSPGETQYF. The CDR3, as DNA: TGTGCCAGCTCACCGGGAGAGACCCAGTACTTC.

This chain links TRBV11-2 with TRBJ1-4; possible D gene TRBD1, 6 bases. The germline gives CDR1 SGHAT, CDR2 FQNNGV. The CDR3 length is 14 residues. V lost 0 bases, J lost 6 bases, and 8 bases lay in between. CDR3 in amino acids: CASSLEAGDEKLFF. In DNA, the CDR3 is TGTGCCAGCAGCTTAGAGGCAGGGGATGAAAAACTGTTTTTT.

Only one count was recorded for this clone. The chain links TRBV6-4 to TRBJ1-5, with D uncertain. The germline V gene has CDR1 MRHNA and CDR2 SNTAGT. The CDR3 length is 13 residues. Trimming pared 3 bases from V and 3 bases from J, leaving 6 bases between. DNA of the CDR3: TGTGCCAGCAGTGAAACAGCCAATCAGCCCCAGCATTTT. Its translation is CASSETANQPQHF.